Listed here are 10 T cell receptor beta chains from one sample, sequenced in a study of cytomegalovirus exposure and HLA in healthy donors. Amplification used 60 Vbeta primers and 13 Jbeta primers. The repertoire was sequenced with immunoSEQ multiplex PCR; TCRdb's copy has only in-frame clones and lacks some. Of fewer than 200,000 clones listed, nearly 80% are singletons. Sequences were obtained from PBMCs. The receptors stem from a man younger than 30 in good health and CMV-seropositive.

The rearrangement uses TRBV4-1 and TRBJ1-4; the D is unclear. CDR3 length equals 12 residues. Germline values: CDR1 MGHRA, CDR2 YSYEKL. V was clipped by 2 bases and J by 8 bases, with 6 bases between them. The DNA for the CDR3 is TGCGCCAGCAGCCAAACGGAGGAAAAACTGTTTTTT. Its translation: CASSQTEEKLFF.

The V gene is TRBV10-1, the J gene TRBJ2-5; TRBD2 aligns across 8 bases. Germline loops: CDR1 WNHNN, CDR2 SYGVQD (reference sequence). The CDR3 has 13 amino acids. Losses at the gene ends were 10 bases for V and 5 bases for J; bases not matched to a gene: 9. CDR3 loop: CAIGGGFGETQYF. The CDR3 DNA follows: TGCGCCATCGGGGGGGGTTTCGGTGAGACCCAGTACTTC.

The gene calls are TRBV19 and TRBJ2-2; 7 nucleotides line up with TRBD1. Per the germline V gene, CDR1 is LNHDA and CDR2 is SQIVND (reference sequence). The CDR3 runs 14 residues. Unmatched junction bases numbered 6, after V lost 9 bases and J lost 2 bases. The CDR3 reads CASQRTGNTGELFF. The CDR3 nucleotides read TGTGCCAGCCAGCGGACAGGAAACACCGGGGAGCTGTTTTTT.

V usage is TRBV7-6 and J usage is TRBJ2-7; 9 nucleotides line up with TRBD1. The CDR3 is made up of 14 amino acids. The ends lost 5 bases at V and 3 bases at J; junction bases unmatched: 5. Germline loops: CDR1 SGHVS, CDR2 FNYEAQ. The CDR3 loop is CASSPDRGDYEQYF. The CDR3 region has the DNA TGTGCCAGCAGCCCCGACAGGGGGGACTACGAGCAGTACTTC.

The genes are TRBV6-5 and TRBJ2-3; D remains ambiguous. The ends were cut back, 0 bases at V and 1 base at J, with 8 bases in the middle. Germline-derived CDR1 and CDR2 are MNHEY and SVGAGI. The CDR3 is 15 residues long. The DNA of the CDR3 is TGTGCCAGCAGTTACTCGCGCCCCCGCACAGATACGCAGTATTTT. Protein: CASSYSRPRTDTQYF.

This clone was recorded many times. The rearrangement links TRBV2 to TRBJ1-3; D might be TRBD1 (5 bases). Germline V gene data show CDR1 as SNHLY and CDR2 as FYNNEI. Trimming shortened V by 6 bases and J by 4 bases, and 22 bases separated the two germline ends. The CDR3 loop spans 17 amino acids. The CDR3 loop is CASSANPSRTPGNTIYF. The CDR3 DNA reads TGTGCCAGCAGCGCGAACCCTTCCAGGACACCGGGAAACACCATATATTTT.

This chain joins TRBV7-9 and TRBJ2-7, with 12 positions matching TRBD1. The trim removed 5 bases at V and 5 bases at J, leaving 13 bases unmatched. CDR3 length: 17 amino acids. The V gene's germline CDR1 is SEHNR and CDR2 FQNEAQ (reference sequence). CDR3 nucleotides: TGTGCCAGCAGCACATTACCCCCGGGACAGGGGGCCGACGAGCAGTACTTC. Residues: CASSTLPPGQGADEQYF.

The gene calls are TRBV13 and TRBJ2-5; D unresolved. The J call is in doubt because the DNA end fits TRBJ2-7 better. Germline V lookup: CDR1 PRHDT, CDR2 FYEKMQ (reference sequence). The CDR3 runs 13 residues. Written as DNA, the CDR3 is TGTGCCAGCAGCCCGAAAAGCTCCTACGAGCAGTACTTC. The encoded protein is CASSPKSSYEQYF.

The rearrangement links TRBV10-3 to TRBJ2-7; perhaps TRBD2 as D (6 bases). CDR1 is ENHRY, CDR2 SYGVKD, per germline. This CDR3 region has 15 residues. The V and J ends lost 5 bases and 1 base respectively, with 15 bases between them. The CDR3: CAISNRAAGSYEQYF. DNA for the CDR3: TGTGCCATCAGTAACCGGGCCGCGGGGTCCTACGAGCAGTACTTC.

V and J are TRBV18 and TRBJ1-6; the match to TRBD1 covers 7 bases. The CDR3 contains 16 residues. The J segment lost 0 bases and the V segment lost 5 bases, leaving 4 bases of the junction unmatched. The germline CDR1 and CDR2 sequences are KGHSH and LQKENI. CDR3 in amino acids: CASSATGSSYNSPLHF. The CDR3 coding sequence is TGTGCCAGCTCAGCGACAGGGAGCTCCTATAATTCACCCCTCCACTTT. Filled out from reference TRBV18 and TRBJ1-6, the complete variable domain reads NAGVMQNPRHLVRRRGQEARLRCSPMKGHSHVYWYRQLPEEGLKFMVYLQKENIIDESGMPKERFSAEFPKEGPSILRIQQVVRGDSAAYFCASSATGSSYNSPLHFGNGTRLTVT.